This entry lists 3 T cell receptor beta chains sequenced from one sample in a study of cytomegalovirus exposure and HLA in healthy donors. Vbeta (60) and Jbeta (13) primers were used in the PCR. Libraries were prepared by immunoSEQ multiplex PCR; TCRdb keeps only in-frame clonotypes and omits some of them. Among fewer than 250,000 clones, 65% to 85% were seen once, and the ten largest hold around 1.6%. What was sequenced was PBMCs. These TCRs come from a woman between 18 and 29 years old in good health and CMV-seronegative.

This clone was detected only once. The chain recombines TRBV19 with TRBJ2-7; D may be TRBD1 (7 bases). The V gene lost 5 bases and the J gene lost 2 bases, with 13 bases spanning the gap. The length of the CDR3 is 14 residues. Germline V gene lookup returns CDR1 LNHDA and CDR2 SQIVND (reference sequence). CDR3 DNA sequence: TGTGCCAGTAGTCCTCAGGGGGAGGCCTACGAGCAGTACTTC. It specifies CASSPQGEAYEQYF.

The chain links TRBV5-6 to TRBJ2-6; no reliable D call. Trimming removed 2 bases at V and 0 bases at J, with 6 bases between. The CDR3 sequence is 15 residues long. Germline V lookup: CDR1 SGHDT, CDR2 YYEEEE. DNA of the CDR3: TGTGCCAGCAGCTTCAGGTCCTCTGGGGCCAACGTCCTGACTTTC. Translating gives CASSFRSSGANVLTF. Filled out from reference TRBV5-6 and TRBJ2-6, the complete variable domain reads DAGVTQSPTHLIKTRGQQVTLRCSPKSGHDTVSWYQQALGQGPQFIFQYYEEEERQRGNFPDRFSGHQFPNYSSELNVNALLLGDSALYLCASSFRSSGANVLTFGAGSRLTVL.

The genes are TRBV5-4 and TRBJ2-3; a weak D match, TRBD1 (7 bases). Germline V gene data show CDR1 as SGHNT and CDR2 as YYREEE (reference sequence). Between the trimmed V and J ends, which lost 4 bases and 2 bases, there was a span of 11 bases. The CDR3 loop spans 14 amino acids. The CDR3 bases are TGTGCCAGCAGCCGACAGGGACTCACAGATACGCAGTATTTT. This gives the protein CASSRQGLTDTQYF.